This TCR beta chain was profiled in a study of CD8+ T cells in alopecia areata. Study context: Each of the treated patients was given oral tofacitinib, 5 to 10 mg twice daily, for moderate-to-severe alopecia areata. Disease severity was quantified as SALT score of affected scalp area.

Extraction and reverse transcription of RNA yielded cDNA as the sequencing template. Using immunoSEQ multiplex PCR, the repertoire was profiled, and TCRdb retains in-frame clones only, with some absent. Of around 210,000 clones listed, about three fifths are singletons. This CDR3 region has 14 residues. The ends were cut back, 3 bases at V and 11 bases at J, with 17 bases in the middle. Germline V gene lookup returns CDR1 SNHLY and CDR2 FYNNEI. Treatment: oral pan-JAK inhibitor, 5-10 mg twice daily. Study-wide findings and caveats: Significant decreases in scalp clonality and expanded CD8+ clones followed tofacitinib treatment.

Remarks on this clone: What it binds is not known.

The chain recombines TRBV2 with TRBJ1-5; no reliable D call. The specimen was CD4+ T cells sorted from blood, collected at week 4, from a patient treated with tofacitinib. The clonotype was recovered from a human donor with alopecia areata. CDR3 coding DNA: TGTGCCAGCAGTGATTTAGTCGGCTTAGCGGCCCAGCATTTT. Residues: CASSDLVGLAAQHF.